Listed here are 29 T cell receptor beta chains from one sample, sequenced in a study of cytotoxic CD8 clonotypes in ibrutinib-treated CLL. Only in-frame clones appear in the TCRdb table, and some are missing; sequencing was by immunoSEQ multiplex PCR. The sample shows 95,000 to 100,000 clones, 60% to 80% of them seen only once. The sequencing used PBMCs, collected after 12 months of ibrutinib treatment. These receptor sequences come from a human donor with chronic lymphocytic leukemia.

This clone turned up a few times. J is TRBJ1-5 and V is TRBV11-3; unclear D gene. The CDR3 consists of 15 residues. The V end lost 3 bases, the J end lost 2 bases, and 11 bases lay between the germline ends. Germline V gene sequence: CDR1 SGHNT, CDR2 YENEEA. The CDR3 coding sequence is TGTGCCAGCAGCTTTACACCTAGGGGCAATCAGCCCCAGCATTTT. It yields the protein CASSFTPRGNQPQHF. Full variable domain (outside the CDR3, taken from reference TRBV11-3 and TRBJ1-5): EAGVVQSPRYKIIEKKQPVAFWCNPISGHNTLYWYLQNLGQGPELLIRYENEEAVDDSQLPKDRFSAERLKGVDSTLKIQPAELGDSAVYLCASSFTPRGNQPQHFGDGTRLSIL.

The V gene is TRBV11-3, the J gene TRBJ2-1; 10 bases line up with TRBD1. There are 15 residues in the CDR3. Germline V gives CDR1 SGHNT, CDR2 YENEEA. V shed 1 base and J 7 bases; nucleotides not matched to a gene: 4. The CDR3 here is CASSLVGQGVNEQFF. CDR3 nucleotide sequence: TGTGCCAGCAGCTTAGTCGGACAGGGGGTTAATGAGCAGTTCTTC.

CDR3 nucleotides: TGTGCCAGCAGCTTAGACTGGGCTTCAGATACGCAGTATTTT. Protein: CASSLDWASDTQYF. V usage is TRBV7-8 and J usage is TRBJ2-3; no firm D call. CDR1 and CDR2 from the germline V gene are SGHVS and FQNEAQ. V was shortened by 1 base and J by 4 bases, with 9 bases between the two germline ends. This CDR3 has 14 residues. The entire variable domain, with the rest obtained from reference TRBV7-8 and TRBJ2-3, is as follows: GAGVSQSPRYKVAKRGQDVALRCDPISGHVSLFWYQQALGQGPEFLTYFQNEAQLDKSGLPSDRFFAERPEGSVSTLKIQRTQQEDSAVYLCASSLDWASDTQYFGPGTRLTVL.

This clone was seen once. The rearrangement links TRBV5-4 to TRBJ2-7, with D unclear. The germline CDR1 and CDR2 sequences are SGHNT and YYREEE (reference sequence). The CDR3 spans 16 residues. Trimming took 0 bases from V and 6 from J, leaving 19 bases between them. CDR3 DNA: TGTGCCAGCAGCTTGGGCGGTAAGGTGTCGCCCTCCGAGCAGTACTTC. It encodes CASSLGGKVSPSEQYF.

The chain has TRBV7-3 and TRBJ2-1, with 11 bases lining up with TRBD2. The CDR3 contains 15 residues. Germline trimming cut 5 bases from V and 7 bases from J; bases unmatched to any gene: 7. CDR1 is SGHTA, CDR2 FQGTGA, per germline. CDR3: CASSKTSGATNEQFF. The CDR3 nucleotides read TGTGCCAGCAGCAAGACTAGCGGGGCAACAAATGAGCAGTTCTTC. Full variable domain (rest looked up from reference TRBV7-3 and TRBJ2-1): GAGVSQTPSNKVTEKGKYVELRCDPISGHTALYWYRQSLGQGPEFLIYFQGTGAADDSGLPNDRFFAVRPEGSVSTLKIQRTERGDSAVYLCASSKTSGATNEQFFGPGTRLTVL.

The V gene is TRBV25-1, the J gene TRBJ2-2; 10 bases match TRBD2. J gave up 2 bases and V 4 bases, and 4 bases lay outside the gene matches. The germline CDR1 and CDR2 sequences are MGHDK and SYGVNS. This CDR3 is 16 amino acids long. CDR3 nucleotide sequence: TGTGCCAGCAGTGGACTAGCGGGTTCCAACACCGGGGAGCTGTTTTTT. It codes for CASSGLAGSNTGELFF. The full variable domain, its missing parts supplied by reference TRBV25-1 and TRBJ2-2, is EADIYQTPRYLVIGTGKKITLECSQTMGHDKMYWYQQDPGMELHLIHYSYGVNSTEKGDLSSESTVSRIRTEHFPLTLESARPSHTSQYLCASSGLAGSNTGELFFGEGSRLTVL.

The chain joins TRBV7-3 to TRBJ2-6; TRBD1 might be the D (5 bases). CDR1 SGHTA and CDR2 FQGTGA come from the germline V gene. Between the trimmed V and J ends, which lost 0 bases and 4 bases, there was a span of 7 bases. This CDR3 region has 15 residues. In DNA form, the CDR3 reads TGTGCCAGCAGCTTAACCAGGGCGGGGGCCAACGTCCTGACTTTC. It codes for CASSLTRAGANVLTF.

Comments on this clone: The junction departs from the called germline gene at one end, perhaps through a read error. This chain uses TRBV28 with TRBJ2-7; no definite D call. Germline assignment: CDR1 MDHEN and CDR2 SYDVKM. The CDR3 contains 13 residues. The CDR3 sequence is CASRVPKRQERYF. CDR3 sequence (DNA): TGTGCCAGCAGGGTCCCCAAACGGCAGGAGCGGTACTTC.

This clone was counted a few times. This rearrangement joins TRBV6-7 to TRBJ1-1; TRBD1 agrees at 8 bases. TRBV6-7 is assigned to the ORF class and has an uncertain function. The CDR3 loop spans 12 amino acids. V shed 5 bases, J shed 8 bases, and the junction held 4 bases outside the gene matches. The CDR3 region is CASSLNRGEAFF. The CDR3 nucleotides are TGTGCCAGCAGTCTTAACAGGGGGGAAGCTTTCTTT.

The V and J genes are TRBV7-2 and TRBJ1-1, with TRBD1 matching over 9 bases. This CDR3 is 15 amino acids long. Germline values: CDR1 SGHTA, CDR2 FQGNSA. Trimming took 5 bases from V and 3 from J; bases not matched to a gene: 7. The CDR3 here is CASSPTGGAYTEAFF. CDR3 bases: TGTGCCAGCAGCCCCACAGGGGGCGCGTACACTGAAGCTTTCTTT.

The gene calls are TRBV6-1 and TRBJ2-2; possibly TRBD1 for D (5 bases). CDR1 and CDR2 (germline): MNHNS, SASEGT. V was trimmed by 8 bases and J by 6 bases, leaving 7 bases between them. CDR3 length: 11 amino acids. The CDR3 region is CASQGPGELFF. Here the CDR3 DNA reads TGTGCCAGCCAGGGTCCCGGGGAGCTGTTTTTT.

The chain joins TRBV2 to TRBJ1-2; D is unresolved. This CDR3 region has 12 residues. Germline V gene sequence: CDR1 SNHLY, CDR2 FYNNEI. Trimming took 11 bases from V and 5 from J, leaving 15 bases between them. The CDR3 here is CAGKDESYGYTF. CDR3 coding DNA: TGTGCCGGAAAGGACGAGTCATATGGCTACACCTTC.

The rearrangement links TRBV5-1 to TRBJ2-2; D might be TRBD1 (6 bases). The CDR3 runs 15 residues. Germline lookup yields CDR1 SGHRS and CDR2 YFSETQ. Between the trimmed V and J ends, which lost 4 bases and 3 bases, there was a span of 13 bases. For the CDR3, the DNA is TGCGCCAGCAGCGAATTACAGGGAGACACCGGGGAGCTGTTTTTT. Translated, it gives CASSELQGDTGELFF.

The chain links TRBV29-1 to TRBJ1-1; no definite D call. The CDR3 length is 13 residues. Germline assignment: CDR1 SQVTM and CDR2 ANQGSEA. V was trimmed by 2 bases and J by 2 bases, leaving 9 bases between them. CDR3 protein: CSVEQTTNTEAFF. The DNA of the CDR3 is TGCAGCGTTGAACAGACGACAAACACTGAAGCTTTCTTT.

The J gene is TRBJ1-1, the V gene TRBV6-1; D remains unclear. From germline, CDR1 is MNHNS and CDR2 SASEGT. The CDR3 sequence is 13 residues long. The germline V and J ends were trimmed by 4 bases and 1 base, with 7 bases remaining between them. The CDR3 loop reads CASSANGNTEAFF. The CDR3 DNA reads as TGTGCCAGCAGTGCCAACGGGAACACTGAAGCTTTCTTT.

The chain carries TRBV6-1 and TRBJ2-7; no clear D. Germline V gene sequence: CDR1 MNHNS, CDR2 SASEGT. CDR3 size: 11 residues. With 4 bases removed from V and 5 bases from J, the gap between germline ends came to 6 bases. CDR3 region: CASSVGNEQYF. In DNA, the CDR3 is TGTGCCAGCAGTGTAGGGAACGAGCAGTACTTC.

The CDR3 DNA is TGTGCCAGCAGCACGGCCGGGACGGCCGAGACCCAGTACTTC. The encoded protein is CASSTAGTAETQYF. J is TRBJ2-5 and V is TRBV6-6; D possibly matches TRBD1 or TRBD2 (5 bases each). Trimming removed 6 bases from V and 5 bases from J, with 16 bases in between. This CDR3 is built from 14 residues. The germline gives CDR1 MNHNY, CDR2 SVGAGI (reference sequence).

This clone was seen a single time. V usage is TRBV5-5 and J usage is TRBJ1-4; D unresolved. CDR1 and CDR2 (germline): SGHKS, YYEKEE (reference sequence). This CDR3 contains 14 residues. The germline V and J ends were trimmed by 5 bases and 4 bases, with 12 bases remaining between them. The CDR3: CASSAGSFNEKLFF. The DNA of the CDR3 is TGTGCCAGCAGTGCCGGGTCGTTTAATGAAAAACTGTTTTTT.

The chain employs TRBV9 and TRBJ1-3, with D perhaps matching TRBD1 (5 bases). V shed 0 bases and J shed 2 bases, with 9 bases lying between them. Germline V gene data show CDR1 as SGDLS and CDR2 as YYNGEE. This CDR3 is 15 amino acids long. In DNA, the CDR3 is TGTGCCAGCAGCGTAGAAATAGGGGCTGGAAACACCATATATTTT. Protein product: CASSVEIGAGNTIYF.

The sample holds a few counts of this clone. The chain uses TRBV7-2 and TRBJ1-6; no reliable D call. Trimming left V 6 bases short and J 10 bases short, with 10 bases between. The CDR3 extends over 12 amino acids. Germline V gives CDR1 SGHTA, CDR2 FQGNSA. In DNA form, the CDR3 reads TGTGCCAGCAGTCCGGCGGGATCACCCCTCCACTTT. Translated: CASSPAGSPLHF. The full variable domain, completed using reference TRBV7-2 and TRBJ1-6, is GAGVSQSPSNKVTEKGKDVELRCDPISGHTALYWYRQSLGQGLEFLIYFQGNSAPDKSGLPSDRFSAERTGGSVSTLTIQRTQQEDSAVYLCASSPAGSPLHFGNGTRLTVT.

This clone was found once. This chain connects TRBV6-1 to TRBJ2-5; 8 positions agree with TRBD2. From germline, CDR1 is MNHNS and CDR2 SASEGT. V shed 7 bases and J 0 bases; nucleotides not matched to a gene: 4. The CDR3 runs 14 residues. CDR3 sequence (DNA): TGTGCCAGCAACAAGCGGGGGTACCAAGAGACCCAGTACTTC. Protein product: CASNKRGYQETQYF.

V is TRBV19 and J is TRBJ2-1; 10 positions agree with TRBD1. Germline V gene lookup returns CDR1 LNHDA and CDR2 SQIVND (reference sequence). The CDR3 runs 14 residues. V lost 10 bases, J lost 9 bases, and 12 bases stayed unmatched. Here the CDR3 reads CATGDRGQRAEQFF. The DNA of the CDR3 is TGTGCCACCGGAGACAGGGGGCAACGGGCTGAGCAGTTCTTC. Variable domain in full (rest from reference TRBV19 and TRBJ2-1): DGGITQSPKYLFRKEGQNVTLSCEQNLNHDAMYWYRQDPGQGLRLIYYSQIVNDFQKGDIAEGYSVSREKKESFPLTVTSAQKNPTAFYLCATGDRGQRAEQFFGPGTRLTVL.

This chain connects TRBV18 to TRBJ2-5; 9 bases fit TRBD2. The CDR3 covers 15 residues. Losses at the gene ends were 8 bases for V and 7 bases for J; bases not matched to a gene: 14. Germline CDR1 KGHSH, CDR2 LQKENI. DNA of the CDR3: TGTGCCAGCCGACAGGCGGGGGGGCCTGAAATGACCCAGTACTTC. This translates into CASRQAGGPEMTQYF.

V and J are TRBV4-2 and TRBJ1-1, with TRBD1 identical over 9 bases. J was trimmed by 3 bases and V by 5 bases; bases with no gene match: 7. Germline assignment: CDR1 LGHNA and CDR2 YNFKEQ. The length of the CDR3 is 15 residues. The DNA of the CDR3 is TGTGCCAGCAGCTTGGGTGGGACAGGGTACACTGAAGCTTTCTTT. Protein product: CASSLGGTGYTEAFF.

The rearrangement links TRBV19 to TRBJ1-1; D unclear. CDR3 length: 14 residues. The ends were cut back, 1 base at V and 0 bases at J, with 6 bases in the middle. Germline lookup yields CDR1 LNHDA and CDR2 SQIVND (reference sequence). CDR3 bases: TGTGCCAGTAGTATAGGCCTAATGAACACTGAAGCTTTCTTT. Protein product: CASSIGLMNTEAFF.

V is TRBV27 and J is TRBJ1-1; weak D call: TRBD1 (5 bases). The V gene's germline CDR1 is MNHEY and CDR2 SMNVEV (reference sequence). The CDR3 has 14 amino acids. The V gene lost 7 bases and the J gene lost 1 base, with 13 bases spanning the gap. This CDR3 reads CASMDQGTNTEAFF. CDR3 nucleotide sequence: TGTGCCAGCATGGACCAGGGAACGAACACTGAAGCTTTCTTT.

The chain is built from TRBV12-5 and TRBJ2-5, with D maybe TRBD1 (5 bases). Trimming removed 7 bases at V and 0 bases at J, with 21 bases between. The CDR3 is 17 residues long. Germline V gives CDR1 LGHNT, CDR2 FRNRAP. The chain's CDR3 is CASANLLLGRNQETQYF. The DNA for the CDR3 is TGTGCTAGTGCGAACCTTTTGCTGGGGCGCAACCAAGAGACCCAGTACTTC.

This sequence joins TRBV18 and TRBJ2-1, with D unresolved. CDR3 length equals 13 residues. Trimming left V 5 bases short and J 4 bases short, with 9 bases between. Germline assignment: CDR1 KGHSH and CDR2 LQKENI. The CDR3 DNA is TGTGCCAGCTCATCTCCAGTGTACAATGAGCAGTTCTTC. Its protein is CASSSPVYNEQFF.

The chain links TRBV6-6 to TRBJ2-7, with TRBD2 as a possible D gene (6 bases). V was shortened by 7 bases and J by 3 bases, with 16 bases between the two germline ends. Germline CDR1 is MNHNY and CDR2 is SVGAGI (reference sequence). CDR3 length: 14 residues. CDR3 residues: CASTPHGGFYEQYF. In nucleotides, the CDR3 is TGTGCCAGCACCCCCCATGGAGGGTTCTACGAGCAGTACTTC.